The 20 T cell receptor beta chains below were found in one sample sequenced in a study of blood T cell repertoires in COVID-19. The protocol was immunoSEQ multiplex PCR, while the TCRdb copy is restricted to in-frame clones and leaves out a portion. The table records some 100,000 clones, 85% to 95% of them present only once. Input material: peripheral blood. The receptors originated from a man aged 50 to 60 with active COVID-19.

The chain couples TRBV5-1 to TRBJ2-7, with 8 nucleotides matching TRBD1. In germline, CDR1 is SGHRS, CDR2 YFSETQ. The CDR3 runs 14 residues. J lost 2 bases, V lost 4 bases, and 5 bases had no gene match. The CDR3: CASSHSDRAYEQYF. Here the CDR3 DNA reads TGCGCCAGCAGCCATTCGGACAGGGCCTACGAGCAGTACTTC.

This chain's CDR3 is CASSLGGDSYNEQFF. The DNA for the CDR3 is TGCGCCAGCAGCTTAGGCGGGGACTCCTACAATGAGCAGTTCTTC. This sequence joins TRBV5-1 and TRBJ2-1, with a possible D match to TRBD2 (6 bases). The CDR3 loop spans 15 amino acids. Germline V CDR1 and CDR2: SGHRS, YFSETQ. V was shortened by 2 bases and J by 0 bases, with 9 bases between the two germline ends.

The chain carries TRBV5-1 and TRBJ2-5, with D perhaps matching TRBD2 (6 bases). Germline V lookup: CDR1 SGHRS, CDR2 YFSETQ. The CDR3 is 14 amino acids. Trimming removed 4 bases at V and 5 bases at J, with 15 bases between. The CDR3 nucleotides read TGCGCCAGCAGCGAGACTAGTCTCCCCGAGACCCAGTACTTC. Its translation: CASSETSLPETQYF.

J is TRBJ2-1 and V is TRBV2; 8 positions agree with TRBD2. CDR3 length equals 15 residues. Germline assignment: CDR1 SNHLY and CDR2 FYNNEI. The junction had 7 bases not matched to a gene; V was cut back by 7 bases and J by 2 bases. The CDR3 spells CASKLTSGTYNEQFF. For the CDR3, the DNA is TGTGCCAGCAAACTCACTAGCGGAACCTACAATGAGCAGTTCTTC.

This clone has a single count. The chain joins TRBV25-1 to TRBJ2-5; 8 bases match TRBD1. CDR3 length: 15 amino acids. The V segment lost 8 bases and the J segment 5 bases; nucleotides outside the gene matches: 13. CDR1 MGHDK and CDR2 SYGVNS come from the germline V gene. The CDR3 coding sequence is TGTGCCAGCGGGATACTGACAGGGGTCGGTGAGACCCAGTACTTC. Its protein product is CASGILTGVGETQYF.

CDR3 residues: CASSRGEGFQETQYF. The DNA of the CDR3 is TGTGCCAGCAGCCGCGGGGAGGGGTTCCAAGAGACCCAGTACTTC. V and J are TRBV5-4 and TRBJ2-5; TRBD2 matches at 7 bases. Germline-derived CDR1 and CDR2 are SGHNT and YYREEE (reference sequence). Trimming at V came to 4 bases and at J to 1 base, leaving 7 bases not matched to a gene. The CDR3 consists of 15 residues. Variable domain in full (rest from reference TRBV5-4 and TRBJ2-5): ETGVTQSPTHLIKTRGQQVTLRCSSQSGHNTVSWYQQALGQGPQFIFQYYREEENGRGNFPPRFSGLQFPNYSSELNVNALELDDSALYLCASSRGEGFQETQYFGPGTRLLVL.

The chain links TRBV11-3 to TRBJ2-2; 7 nucleotides line up with TRBD1. The V and J ends lost 4 bases and 4 bases, in that order; junction bases with no gene match: 3. This CDR3 has 14 residues. Germline CDR1 SGHNT, CDR2 YENEEA. In DNA, the CDR3 is TGTGCCAGCAGCTCGGGACAGAGCACCGGGGAGCTGTTTTTT. It is translated as CASSSGQSTGELFF.

The J gene is TRBJ2-1, the V gene TRBV19, with a weak D call TRBD2 (6 bases). Germline loops: CDR1 LNHDA, CDR2 SQIVND (reference sequence). The V end lost 1 base, the J end lost 7 bases, and 14 bases lay between the germline ends. The CDR3 extends over 15 amino acids. CDR3 amino acids: CASSIGRRDRNEQFF. The CDR3 nucleotides read TGTGCCAGTAGTATAGGGAGGCGGGATAGGAATGAGCAGTTCTTC.

V and J are TRBV7-3 and TRBJ1-6; D is perhaps TRBD1 (5 bases). There are 17 residues in the CDR3. Trimming took 5 bases from V and 4 from J, leaving 18 bases between them. CDR1 is SGHTA, CDR2 FQGTGA, per germline. CDR3 in amino acids: CASSRFQGAKYNSPLHF. Written as DNA, the CDR3 is TGTGCCAGCAGCCGTTTCCAAGGGGCGAAGTATAATTCACCCCTCCACTTT. The variable domain in full, completed from reference TRBV7-3 and TRBJ1-6, reads GAGVSQTPSNKVTEKGKYVELRCDPISGHTALYWYRQSLGQGPEFLIYFQGTGAADDSGLPNDRFFAVRPEGSVSTLKIQRTERGDSAVYLCASSRFQGAKYNSPLHFGNGTRLTVT.

This chain connects TRBV10-2 to TRBJ2-7, with a possible D match to TRBD2 (7 bases). In germline, CDR1 is WSHSY, CDR2 SAAADI. Trimming removed 6 bases from V and 7 bases from J, with 16 bases in between. This CDR3 is built from 13 residues. The CDR3: CASRGAGLREQYF. DNA of the CDR3: TGCGCCAGCAGGGGGGCGGGACTACGGGAGCAGTACTTC.

This chain links TRBV2 with TRBJ1-5; D is unresolved. The CDR3 is 14 residues long. V was trimmed by 2 bases and J by 7 bases, leaving 12 bases between them. CDR1 SNHLY and CDR2 FYNNEI come from the germline V gene. CDR3: CASSESAGMQPQHF. The CDR3 DNA sequence: TGTGCCAGCAGTGAAAGTGCGGGGATGCAGCCCCAGCATTTT. The complete variable domain, with remaining parts taken from reference TRBV2 and TRBJ1-5, reads EPEVTQTPSHQVTQMGQEVILRCVPISNHLYFYWYRQILGQKVEFLVSFYNNEISEKSEIFDDQFSVERPDGSNFTLKIRSTKLEDSAMYFCASSESAGMQPQHFGDGTRLSIL.

The CDR3 sequence is CASSYWTGTNNSPLHF. CDR3 DNA: TGTGCCAGCAGCTACTGGACAGGGACAAATAATTCACCCCTCCACTTT. The chain has TRBV11-2 and TRBJ1-6, with 8 bases identical to TRBD1. The junction had 7 bases not matched to a gene; V was cut back by 4 bases and J by 5 bases. The CDR3 loop spans 16 amino acids. Germline V lookup: CDR1 SGHAT, CDR2 FQNNGV. The entire variable domain, with the rest obtained from reference TRBV11-2 and TRBJ1-6, is as follows: EAGVAQSPRYKIIEKRQSVAFWCNPISGHATLYWYQQILGQGPKLLIQFQNNGVVDDSQLPKDRFSAERLKGVDSTLKIQPAKLEDSAVYLCASSYWTGTNNSPLHFGNGTRLTVT.

This clone was recorded once. The chain combines TRBV29-1 with TRBJ1-2; D is perhaps TRBD1 (5 bases). This CDR3 contains 13 residues. The V gene lost 6 bases and the J gene lost 3 bases, with 14 bases spanning the gap. Germline V CDR1 and CDR2: SQVTM, ANQGSEA. The chain's CDR3 is CSVGGAGHYGYTF. As DNA, the CDR3 is TGCAGCGTCGGAGGGGCAGGGCACTATGGCTACACCTTC.

The chain combines TRBV28 with TRBJ1-5, with D possibly TRBD1 on 6 matching bases. V lost 7 bases to trimming and J lost 7 bases, with 14 bases between them. This CDR3 is built from 13 residues. Germline V gene data show CDR1 as MDHEN and CDR2 as SYDVKM. The CDR3 loop is CASNLGGYQPQHF. The CDR3, as DNA: TGTGCCAGCAACTTAGGGGGTTACCAGCCCCAGCATTTT.

This clone was picked up one time. The rearrangement links TRBV27 to TRBJ2-1; 9 nucleotides align to TRBD1. Per germline, CDR1 MNHEY and CDR2 SMNVEV (reference sequence). The ends lost 6 bases at V and 9 bases at J; junction bases unmatched: 15. CDR3 length: 16 residues. The CDR3 here is CASSPRGTGPLGEQFF. For the CDR3, the DNA is TGTGCCAGCAGCCCCCGCGGGACAGGGCCCTTGGGTGAGCAGTTCTTC.

This clone has more than one count but fewer than ten. The chain carries TRBV29-1 and TRBJ1-4, with D perhaps matching TRBD1 (5 bases). V was clipped by 5 bases and J by 4 bases, with 8 bases between them. This CDR3 comprises 12 residues. Looked up from germline, CDR1 is SQVTM and CDR2 is ANQGSEA. In DNA, the CDR3 is TGCAGCGTTCAGGGTAGTAATGAAAAACTGTTTTTT. Protein: CSVQGSNEKLFF.

The CDR3 DNA reads as TGTGCCAGCAGCTTAACAACAGGAATGAACACTGAAGCTTTCTTT. Translation gives CASSLTTGMNTEAFF. The gene calls are TRBV7-3 and TRBJ1-1; perhaps TRBD1 as D (5 bases). Trimming removed 0 bases at V and 0 bases at J, with 8 bases between. CDR1 is SGHTA, CDR2 FQGTGA, per germline. The CDR3 length is 15 residues.

The chain is built from TRBV5-8 and TRBJ2-3; TRBD1 matches 7 bases. The CDR3 has 15 amino acids. Germline CDR1 reads SGHTS; CDR2 reads YDEGEE. V lost 4 bases to trimming and J lost 4 bases; unmatched junction nucleotides: 9. The CDR3, as DNA: TGTGCCAGCAGCGAGGGGGCGCGATCCGCAGATACGCAGTATTTT. It yields the protein CASSEGARSADTQYF.

In this sample, this clone turned up a few times. The V and J genes are TRBV28 and TRBJ1-5; no firm D call. Germline assignment: CDR1 MDHEN and CDR2 SYDVKM. The CDR3 spans 10 residues. DNA of the CDR3: TGTGGGTGTGGAGATCAGCCCCAGCATTTT. It is translated as CGCGDQPQHF.

This clone was counted only a few times. This sequence joins TRBV29-1 and TRBJ2-5; D is uncertain. Germline CDR1 reads SQVTM; CDR2 reads ANQGSEA. The CDR3 is made up of 12 amino acids. V lost 7 bases and J lost 5, with 14 bases in between. The CDR3 DNA follows: TGCAGCGGGAGTGAGAGAATGGAGACCCAGTACTTC. Translation gives CSGSERMETQYF.